One sample yielded the 8 T cell receptor beta chains listed below, sequenced in a study of blood T cell repertoires in COVID-19. The table came from immunoSEQ multiplex PCR; TCRdb's copy has only in-frame clones and leaves some out. Of about 180,000 clones in the sample, 70% to 90% are singletons; the top ten hold about 1.9%. Sequencing was performed on peripheral blood. These receptors originate from a man between 18 and 35 years old who had recovered from COVID-19.

The chain joins TRBV5-4 to TRBJ2-7; TRBD2 matches at 11 bases. CDR1 is SGHNT, CDR2 YYREEE, per germline (reference sequence). V trimming: 0 bases; J trimming: 3 bases; junction bases outside the gene matches: 5. CDR3 length: 16 residues. The CDR3 spells CASSLGVAGGNYEQYF. The CDR3, as DNA: TGTGCCAGCAGCTTGGGCGTAGCGGGAGGGAACTACGAGCAGTACTTC. Complete variable domain (other parts from reference TRBV5-4 and TRBJ2-7): ETGVTQSPTHLIKTRGQQVTLRCSSQSGHNTVSWYQQALGQGPQFIFQYYREEENGRGNFPPRFSGLQFPNYSSELNVNALELDDSALYLCASSLGVAGGNYEQYFGPGTRLTVT.

The CDR3 DNA sequence: TGTGCCTGGAGTGTTTCGGGTTACACTGAAGCTTTCTTT. Amino acids: CAWSVSGYTEAFF. The chain links TRBV30 to TRBJ1-1; unclear D gene. The CDR3 has 13 residues. Trimming shortened V by 0 bases and J by 3 bases, and 8 bases separated the two germline ends. Germline V gene sequence: CDR1 GTSNPN, CDR2 SVGIG (reference sequence).

The chain employs TRBV7-2 and TRBJ1-2; perhaps TRBD1 as D (6 bases). The CDR3 contains 14 residues. Germline CDR1 SGHTA, CDR2 FQGNSA. The V gene lost 5 bases and the J gene lost 3 bases, with 13 bases spanning the gap. This CDR3 reads CASSSPAGDYGYTF. DNA for the CDR3: TGTGCCAGCAGCAGCCCCGCAGGGGACTATGGCTACACCTTC.

V is TRBV6-2 or TRBV6-3 and J is TRBJ2-7; 7 nucleotides line up with TRBD1. V lost 5 bases and J lost 3; bases outside the gene matches: 4. CDR1 and CDR2 (germline): MNHEY, SVGEGT. There are 13 residues in the CDR3. The CDR3 loop is CASSRRQGYEQYF. CDR3 DNA sequence: TGTGCCAGCAGTCGGCGACAGGGCTACGAGCAGTACTTC.

This chain links TRBV3-1 (or the pseudogene TRBV3-2) with TRBJ1-1; maybe TRBD1 (5 bases). Germline V CDR1 and CDR2: LGHDT, YNNKEL (reference sequence). Trimming took 6 bases from V and 6 from J, leaving 14 bases between them. The CDR3 loop spans 13 amino acids. Here the CDR3 reads CASSPQGIAEAFF. The CDR3 DNA reads as TGTGCCAGCAGTCCCCAGGGAATCGCTGAAGCTTTCTTT.

This clone has more than one count but fewer than ten. The chain recombines TRBV13 with TRBJ2-1; TRBD2 agrees at 10 bases. Germline CDR1 and CDR2: PRHDT and FYEKMQ (reference sequence). The CDR3 is 17 residues long. V trimming: 5 bases; J trimming: 5 bases; junction bases outside the gene matches: 12. CDR3 protein: CASSPSSLAGYHNEQFF. The CDR3 DNA reads as TGTGCCAGCAGCCCCTCGTCACTAGCGGGATACCACAATGAGCAGTTCTTC.

This chain links TRBV29-1 with TRBJ1-4; D gene ambiguous. Trimming took off 5 bases at V and 7 bases at J, with 14 bases between the two ends. From germline, CDR1 is SQVTM and CDR2 ANQGSEA. CDR3 size: 13 residues. The CDR3 reads CSVFLGGREKLFF. The CDR3 DNA sequence: TGCAGCGTTTTTCTGGGAGGGCGTGAAAAACTGTTTTTT.

The V and J genes are TRBV11-3 and TRBJ2-7, with 7 bases aligning to TRBD2. Germline V gene lookup returns CDR1 SGHNT and CDR2 YENEEA. The CDR3 is 14 residues long. The V gene end was trimmed by 5 bases and the J gene end by 2 bases; junction bases not matched to a gene: 6. This CDR3 is CASSLGGTTYEQYF. The CDR3, as DNA: TGTGCCAGCAGCCTCGGGGGGACCACCTACGAGCAGTACTTC. The full variable domain, its missing parts supplied by reference TRBV11-3 and TRBJ2-7, is EAGVVQSPRYKIIEKKQPVAFWCNPISGHNTLYWYLQNLGQGPELLIRYENEEAVDDSQLPKDRFSAERLKGVDSTLKIQPAELGDSAVYLCASSLGGTTYEQYFGPGTRLTVT.